The next 25 T cell receptor beta chains were all read from a single sample in a study of cytomegalovirus exposure and HLA in healthy donors. PCR involved 60 Vbeta and 13 Jbeta primers. TCRdb keeps only in-frame clones here, not all; method: immunoSEQ multiplex PCR. This sample contains tens of thousands of clones. The source material was PBMCs. The source of these receptors is a man aged 25-45 years in good health and CMV-seronegative.

The chain is built from TRBV9 and TRBJ1-2, with TRBD1 as a possible D gene (6 bases). Trimming cost V 2 bases and J 2 bases, with 10 bases left between them. Germline CDR1 and CDR2: SGDLS and YYNGEE. There are 14 residues in the CDR3. CDR3 in amino acids: CASSVETGNYGYTF. The CDR3, as DNA: TGTGCCAGCAGCGTGGAGACAGGCAACTATGGCTACACCTTC.

The chain joins TRBV6-5 to TRBJ2-7, with 9 positions matching TRBD2. The CDR3 covers 13 residues. J lost 5 bases, V lost 8 bases, and 7 bases had no gene match. Germline V gives CDR1 MNHEY, CDR2 SVGAGI. The CDR3 region has the DNA TGTGCCAGCTGGGGACTAGCAGGGGACGAGCAGTACTTC. It yields the protein CASWGLAGDEQYF.

This sequence joins TRBV5-6 and TRBJ1-2, with 7 bases identical to TRBD1. Germline CDR1 is SGHDT and CDR2 is YYEEEE. The length of the CDR3 is 15 residues. J gave up 6 bases and V 2 bases, and 10 bases lay outside the gene matches. The CDR3 nucleotides are TGTGCCAGCAGCTTCCCAGGGGGGTTCCCTGATGGCTACACCTTC. As protein: CASSFPGGFPDGYTF. Full variable domain (outside the CDR3, taken from reference TRBV5-6 and TRBJ1-2): DAGVTQSPTHLIKTRGQQVTLRCSPKSGHDTVSWYQQALGQGPQFIFQYYEEEERQRGNFPDRFSGHQFPNYSSELNVNALLLGDSALYLCASSFPGGFPDGYTFGSGTRLTVV.

J is TRBJ2-7 and V is TRBV4-2; TRBD1 matches at 9 bases. After removal of 2 bases from V and 3 bases from J, the junction contained 11 bases not matched to a gene. The CDR3 is made up of 17 amino acids. In germline, CDR1 is LGHNA, CDR2 YNFKEQ. The CDR3 nucleotides read TGTGCCAGCAGCCAATCCCGACAGGGGGAAATAGTCTACGAGCAGTACTTC. Its translation is CASSQSRQGEIVYEQYF.

V gene TRBV4-1 combines with J gene TRBJ2-7; maybe TRBD1 (5 bases). The CDR3 runs to 14 residues. V was clipped by 1 base and J by 7 bases, with 14 bases between them. CDR1 and CDR2 from the germline V gene are MGHRA and YSYEKL. CDR3 amino acids: CASSQVGDHYEQYF. CDR3 coding DNA: TGCGCCAGCAGCCAAGTAGGGGATCACTATGAGCAGTACTTC.

Here the CDR3 reads CASSGAAGANVLTF. DNA of the CDR3: TGTGCCAGCAGTGGTGCGGCTGGGGCCAACGTCCTGACTTTC. The chain carries TRBV2 and TRBJ2-6, with D unresolved. V was pared by 4 bases and J by 2 bases, with 6 bases between. Germline V gene data show CDR1 as SNHLY and CDR2 as FYNNEI. CDR3 size: 14 residues.

The rearrangement uses TRBV6-5 and TRBJ1-1; no clear D. V lost 6 bases, J lost 2 bases, and 13 bases lay in between. The CDR3 consists of 14 residues. Per the germline V gene, CDR1 is MNHEY and CDR2 is SVGAGI. The CDR3 DNA reads as TGTGCCAGCAGCCCCCCGTGGGCTAACACTGAAGCTTTCTTT. It is translated as CASSPPWANTEAFF.

The chain has TRBV6-9 and TRBJ1-1; 9 positions agree with TRBD1. The CDR3 runs 14 residues. CDR1 and CDR2 (germline): MNHGY, SVAAGI. V was clipped by 3 bases and J by 4 bases; unmatched bases: 3. CDR3 in DNA: TGTGCCAGCAGTTACCTACAGGGGGCCACTGAAGCTTTCTTT. Amino acid sequence: CASSYLQGATEAFF.

The chain combines TRBV5-6 with TRBJ2-7; no clear D. The CDR3 loop spans 12 amino acids. Trimming took 4 bases from V and 4 from J, leaving 9 bases between them. Germline loops: CDR1 SGHDT, CDR2 YYEEEE. CDR3: CASSRTPYEQYF. In DNA, the CDR3 is TGTGCCAGCAGCCGAACTCCTTACGAGCAGTACTTC.

The gene calls are TRBV9 and TRBJ2-3, with D possibly TRBD1 on 5 matching bases. V shed 0 bases and J shed 3 bases, with 14 bases lying between them. Germline CDR1 reads SGDLS; CDR2 reads YYNGEE. CDR3 length: 16 amino acids. The CDR3 bases are TGTGCCAGCAGCGTAGGAGCCAGGGAACGTACAGATACGCAGTATTTT. Residues: CASSVGARERTDTQYF.

This chain links TRBV10-3 with TRBJ2-7, with a possible D match to TRBD1 (6 bases). V gave up 0 bases and J gave up 3 bases, with 15 bases separating them. The germline V gene encodes CDR1 ENHRY and CDR2 SYGVKD. The CDR3 length is 16 residues. The CDR3 nucleotides are TGTGCCATCAGTGAGTCGAGTGGACAGAACCTCTACGAGCAGTACTTC. Its translation is CAISESSGQNLYEQYF.

J is TRBJ1-6 and V is TRBV7-9, with D perhaps matching TRBD1 (6 bases). Trimming cost V 5 bases and J 7 bases, with 15 bases left between them. Per germline, CDR1 SEHNR and CDR2 FQNEAQ (reference sequence). The CDR3 runs 15 residues. CDR3 protein: CASSESGGPNSPLHF. In DNA form, the CDR3 reads TGTGCCAGCAGCGAGAGCGGGGGCCCGAATTCACCCCTCCACTTT. The whole variable domain, remainder taken from reference TRBV7-9 and TRBJ1-6, is DTGVSQNPRHKITKRGQNVTFRCDPISEHNRLYWYRQTLGQGPEFLTYFQNEAQLEKSRLLSDRFSAERPKGSFSTLEIQRTEQGDSAMYLCASSESGGPNSPLHFGNGTRLTVT.

The chain links TRBV18 to TRBJ2-7; 8 bases map to TRBD2. CDR3 length: 15 amino acids. Per the germline V gene, CDR1 is KGHSH and CDR2 is LQKENI. V shed 3 bases, J shed 6 bases, and the junction held 10 bases outside the gene matches. In nucleotides, the CDR3 is TGTGCCAGCTCACCGTGGGGTCTAGCGGGCAGCGAGCAGTACTTC. It translates to CASSPWGLAGSEQYF.

V usage is TRBV4-3 and J usage is TRBJ1-3; no reliable D call. CDR3 size: 16 residues. With 0 bases removed from V and 1 base from J, the gap between germline ends came to 10 bases. Germline lookup yields CDR1 LGHNA and CDR2 YSLEER. The DNA of the CDR3 is TGCGCCAGCAGCCAAGATAGTCGGTCGTCTGGAAACACCATATATTTT. It encodes CASSQDSRSSGNTIYF.

V usage is TRBV7-6 and J usage is TRBJ1-2; D is undetermined. CDR1 and CDR2 from the germline V gene are SGHVS and FNYEAQ. This CDR3 region has 15 residues. V dropped 5 bases and J dropped 0 bases, with 13 bases sitting between them. The CDR3 region is CASSPRGNPNYGYTF. CDR3 bases: TGTGCCAGCAGCCCCCGCGGGAATCCTAACTATGGCTACACCTTC.

The chain has TRBV5-1 and TRBJ2-5; D might be TRBD2 (5 bases). CDR3 size: 13 residues. V gave up 1 base and J gave up 3 bases, with 7 bases separating them. From germline, CDR1 is SGHRS and CDR2 YFSETQ. The CDR3, as DNA: TGCGCCAGCAGCTTGTCCGGGGAAGAGACCCAGTACTTC. Amino acid sequence: CASSLSGEETQYF.

The chain links TRBV4-1 to TRBJ2-1, with TRBD1 identical over 7 bases. The CDR3 consists of 18 residues. Germline CDR1 MGHRA, CDR2 YSYEKL. The V and J ends lost 3 bases and 2 bases, in that order; junction bases with no gene match: 13. The CDR3 sequence: CASSQLPPYRGAYNEQFF. In DNA, the CDR3 is TGCGCCAGCAGCCAGCTACCACCTTACAGGGGCGCCTACAATGAGCAGTTCTTC.

The chain employs TRBV4-2 and TRBJ2-3; 10 positions match TRBD1. Germline V gives CDR1 LGHNA, CDR2 YNFKEQ. Trimming took 3 bases from V and 4 from J; bases not matched to a gene: 7. The CDR3 contains 16 residues. CDR3 nucleotides: TGTGCCAGCAGCCAGGAGGGACAGGGGATGGCAGATACGCAGTATTTT. This codes for CASSQEGQGMADTQYF.

The chain is built from TRBV6-4 and TRBJ1-5, with D possibly matching TRBD1 (5 bases). Trimming shortened V by 2 bases and J by 6 bases, and 14 bases separated the two germline ends. The germline V gene encodes CDR1 MRHNA and CDR2 SNTAGT. The CDR3 loop spans 15 amino acids. In DNA form, the CDR3 reads TGTGCCAGCAGTGACACCACAGGTCCGGGTCAGCCCCAGCATTTT. The encoded protein is CASSDTTGPGQPQHF.

The chain employs TRBV4-1 and TRBJ1-6, with 8 bases fitting TRBD1. Per germline, CDR1 MGHRA and CDR2 YSYEKL. This CDR3 region has 15 residues. V was pared by 1 base and J by 5 bases, with 1 base of the junction left unmatched. Here the CDR3 reads CASSQADRDNSPLHF. CDR3 nucleotide sequence: TGCGCCAGCAGCCAAGCGGACAGGGATAATTCACCCCTCCACTTT.

The chain links TRBV6-1 to TRBJ2-3; TRBD2 agrees at 8 bases. CDR1 MNHNS and CDR2 SASEGT come from the germline V gene. J was trimmed by 3 bases and V by 4 bases; bases with no gene match: 6. The CDR3 extends over 15 amino acids. Here the CDR3 reads CASSAAGAGTDTQYF. The CDR3 DNA is TGTGCCAGCAGTGCAGCGGGGGCTGGAACAGATACGCAGTATTTT.

The chain's CDR3 is CASSQERGIRQAFF. For the CDR3, the DNA is TGCGCCAGCAGCCAAGAAAGGGGTATCCGGCAGGCTTTCTTT. This chain uses TRBV4-1 with TRBJ1-1, with D possibly matching TRBD1 (5 bases). The CDR3 has 14 amino acids. The V and J ends lost 0 bases and 11 bases respectively, with 16 bases between them. The V gene's germline CDR1 is MGHRA and CDR2 YSYEKL.

The chain carries TRBV5-1 and TRBJ2-3, with 8 bases aligning to TRBD2. The J segment lost 5 bases and the V segment lost 8 bases, leaving 10 bases of the junction unmatched. The CDR3 extends over 14 amino acids. Germline V lookup: CDR1 SGHRS, CDR2 YFSETQ. For the CDR3, the DNA is TGCGCCAGTACTAGCGGAGGGGTGGGAGATACGCAGTATTTT. It yields the protein CASTSGGVGDTQYF. Full variable domain (rest looked up from reference TRBV5-1 and TRBJ2-3): KAGVTQTPRYLIKTRGQQVTLSCSPISGHRSVSWYQQTPGQGLQFLFEYFSETQRNKGNFPGRFSGRQFSNSRSEMNVSTLELGDSALYLCASTSGGVGDTQYFGPGTRLTVL.

The chain links TRBV12-5 to TRBJ2-5; 9 bases match TRBD2. The germline CDR1 and CDR2 sequences are LGHNT and FRNRAP. J was trimmed by 2 bases and V by 0 bases; bases with no gene match: 4. This CDR3 has 16 amino acids. CDR3 amino acids: CASGLVITSGQETQYF. CDR3 nucleotides: TGTGCTAGTGGTTTGGTAATAACTAGCGGGCAAGAGACCCAGTACTTC.

This chain uses TRBV7-6 with TRBJ2-5; possible D gene TRBD1, 5 bases. V lost 5 bases, J lost 0 bases, and 19 bases lay in between. The CDR3 contains 17 residues. CDR1 SGHVS and CDR2 FNYEAQ come from the germline V gene. The CDR3 loop reads CASSPFPPNRYQETQYF. CDR3 sequence (DNA): TGTGCCAGCAGCCCTTTCCCGCCCAACAGGTACCAAGAGACCCAGTACTTC.